This T cell receptor beta chain comes out of a study of cytomegalovirus exposure and HLA in healthy donors. Findings and limits, study-wide: Earlier results showed most TCR beta V segments being productive about 87% or about 30% of the time.

A word on this clone: The antigen is undetermined.

Primers included in the PCR were 60 Vbeta and 13 Jbeta primers. Method: immunoSEQ multiplex PCR; TCRdb's copy keeps in-frame clones and lacks some. The table shows approximately 110,000 clones, with about 76% occurring only once. Trimming took 4 bases from V and 4 from J; bases not matched to a gene: 9. The CDR3 loop spans 15 amino acids. The V gene's germline CDR1 is SNHLY and CDR2 FYNNEI. The sequence was collected from a man aged 25-45 years in good health and CMV-seropositive. The chain recombines TRBV2 with TRBJ1-1; 7 nucleotides match TRBD1. The sequenced material came from PBMCs. DNA for the CDR3: TGTGCCAGCAGTGTCTCGCGGGGACAGCCCACTGAAGCTTTCTTT. This codes for CASSVSRGQPTEAFF.